Given below is one T cell receptor (beta chain) in context. Its antigen is still unknown. Base qualities are missing; no much larger clone stands one base away. Participants in the prospective study were aged about 18 to 100 years, lived in about two dozen United States geographic areas, and enrolled through a virtual design. To assign participants to cohorts, the prospective study relied on clinical history that participants themselves reported in a screening survey and a study questionnaire. Recovered participants in ImmuneRACE Cohort 3 were defined as having two consecutive negative NP/OP PCR tests, clearance from a healthcare professional, or resolution of symptoms. Mobile phlebotomists in the prospective study collected whole blood, serum and a nasopharyngeal or oropharyngeal swab from every participant. Over an approximately 2-month period, participants in the prospective study had the option of providing additional blood draws and questionnaires. Before DNA extraction, blood samples from the prospective study were shipped at room temperature or frozen.

The data originate from a study of blood T cell repertoires in COVID-19 (TCRdb year 2020). Concerning the study at large: Collaborator samples came from the United States, Italy and Spain and covered acute and convalescent phases of COVID-19. The samples were drawn from two sources: the first 160 participants of the ongoing ImmuneRACE study, and some 1,300 subjects contributed by 6 global collaborators. Where available, HLA class I and class II types were taken from metadata supplied by the sample provider and were not determined by assay-based typing. A de-identified subject ID, COVID-19 status, age in years and sex were almost always included in the sample metadata. Deeply sampled blood TCRbeta repertoires from subjects exposed to, actively infected with, or recovered from COVID-19 were included in the dataset. The repertoires were made available in a free public database intended to serve as a resource for research on the immune response to SARS-CoV-2. The prospective study material was composed of cDNA or gDNA derived from T cells, B-cell-depleted T cells, or PBMCs.

Trimming takes 2 bases from V and 4 bases from J, and the germline ends sit 11 bases apart. In the germline V gene, CDR1 corresponds to MDHEN and CDR2 to SYDVKM. The CDR3 starts with the cysteine, ends with the phenylalanine, and has 14 residues. Only the CDR3 DNA is retained, 42 bases long and in frame from the first base. Paper-wide results and their limitations: The amount of clinical and demographic metadata varied by source and participant and was provided uncurated.

TCRbeta CDR3 regions were amplified from genomic DNA by means of the immunoSEQ Assay, a bias-controlled multiplex PCR. Under the source paper's analysis protocol: The number of nucleated cells in each sample was estimated by amplification of reference gene primers within the assay. To quantify the absolute abundance of each unique TCRbeta CDR3 rearrangement, sequence reads were collapsed and filtered. For each sample, productive Simpson clonality was calculated as the square root of Simpson's diversity index over productive rearrangements. TCRdb's version of the immuneACCESS table is confined to in-frame rearrangements and falls short of the full clone set. An unresolved V gene accounts for under half of the shortfall where checked; the remainder is of unknown origin. V and J calls plus clone size are reproduced from that table; the DNA served to infer D and trimming. Across this sample there are approximately 330,000 clones, with around 92% seen only once. Together, the top ten hold about a tenth of the sample.

The chain was built from TRBV28 and TRBJ1-1; TRBD1 might be the D gene, on 5 matching bases. This receptor was taken from a woman in her thirties who had recovered from COVID-19. What was sequenced was PBMCs or T cells enriched from blood (not recorded which). The CDR3 here reads CASSLRGWGTEAFF. Here is the DNA: TGTGCCAGCAGTTTAAGGGGTTGGGGCACTGAAGCTTTCTTT.